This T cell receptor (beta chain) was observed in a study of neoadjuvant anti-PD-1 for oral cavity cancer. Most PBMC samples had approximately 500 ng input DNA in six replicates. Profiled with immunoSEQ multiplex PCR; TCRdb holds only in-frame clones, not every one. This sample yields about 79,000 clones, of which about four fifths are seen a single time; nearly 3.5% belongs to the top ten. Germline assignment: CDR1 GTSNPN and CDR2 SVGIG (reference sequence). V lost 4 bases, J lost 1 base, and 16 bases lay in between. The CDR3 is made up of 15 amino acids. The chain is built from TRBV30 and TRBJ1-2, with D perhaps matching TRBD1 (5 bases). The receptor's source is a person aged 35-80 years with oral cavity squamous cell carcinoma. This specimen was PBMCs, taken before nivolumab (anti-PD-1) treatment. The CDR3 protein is CAWKRETAYNYGYTF. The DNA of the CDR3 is TGTGCCTGGAAGAGAGAGACAGCGTATAACTATGGCTACACCTTC.